The clone carrying this T cell receptor (beta chain) was detected only a few times. Its specificity is not known. These data belong to a study of glioma-infiltrating T cells. With 10 bases clipped from V and 6 bases from J, the junction kept 8 bases outside the gene matches. Germline CDR1 reads LNHDA; CDR2 reads SQIVND (reference sequence). This CDR3 comprises 13 residues. General observations from the study: Non-neoplastic patients had below-expected tissue-blood divergence, while all gliomas exceeded expectation. CDR3 overlap between tissue and blood was very small.

Amplification of TCR alpha and beta CDR3 regions from RNA used iRepertoire nested multiplex PCR. For one-step reverse transcription and amplification, 100-400 ng of tissue mRNA or PBMC total RNA was used. One entry per CDR3 protein, called by TCRdb with MiXCR from the multiplex PCR reads. Found here are roughly 100,000 distinct CDR3 sequences, less than 30% of them singletons; the top ten hold about 40%. The rearrangement joins TRBV19 to TRBJ1-5; 8 positions match TRBD1. The sequenced sample consisted of glioma tissue, nonneoplastic brain tissue, or PBMCs (not recorded which). The sequence came from a human donor with low-grade glioma or glioblastoma, undergoing nonglioma brain surgery, or in good health (not recorded which). The CDR3 DNA reads TGTGCCACTTTTTGGACAGGGTGTCAGCCCCAGCATTTT. The encoded protein is CATFWTGCQPQHF.